This T cell receptor beta chain appears in the sequencing data of a study of T cell responses to AZD1222 COVID-19 vaccine. This clone was found once. Antigen specificity is unknown. Repertoires were generated with immunoSEQ multiplex PCR, while TCRdb's copy carries only in-frame clones and drops some. Here the sample spans roughly 200,000 clones, approximately 90% being singletons. The study, taken as a whole, reports: White British ancestry dominated among donors, who included more females, and clonal diversity was possibly underestimated.

The CDR3 consists of 17 residues. Trimming took off 3 bases at V and 3 bases at J, with 21 bases between the two ends. From germline, CDR1 is KGHSH and CDR2 LQKENI. Second-dose recipients at about 4 or about 12 weeks were treated as one pooled group. The clonotype originates from an adult who received the AZD1222 COVID-19 vaccine. The rearrangement links TRBV18 to TRBJ2-7; maybe TRBD2 (5 bases). Sequencing was performed on peripheral blood, taken 28 days after the second AZD1222 dose. CDR3 sequence: CASSPISVGLGSYEQYF. CDR3 nucleotide sequence: TGTGCCAGCTCACCCATTTCGGTCGGGCTGGGGAGCTACGAGCAGTACTTC. Looking up the rest from reference TRBV18 and TRBJ2-7 gives the full variable domain: NAGVMQNPRHLVRRRGQEARLRCSPMKGHSHVYWYRQLPEEGLKFMVYLQKENIIDESGMPKERFSAEFPKEGPSILRIQQVVRGDSAAYFCASSPISVGLGSYEQYFGPGTRLTVT.